The clone carrying this TCR beta chain was seen a handful of times. What it recognizes is unknown. The sample belongs to a study of cytomegalovirus exposure and HLA in healthy donors. Study results and caveats: Reported performance of the classifier showed diagnosis of cytomegalovirus status with high specificity and sensitivity. It was taken for granted in presence/absence analyses that sequencing depth across donors was roughly uniform.

Germline values: CDR1 MNHEY, CDR2 SVGAGI. The CDR3 runs to 13 residues. With 3 bases removed from V and 6 bases from J, the gap between germline ends came to 11 bases. With 60 Vbeta and 13 Jbeta primers, the PCR was carried out. Libraries were prepared by immunoSEQ multiplex PCR; TCRdb keeps only in-frame clonotypes and omits some of them. Among fewer than 200,000 clones, roughly 80% were seen once, and the ten largest hold roughly 1.5%. The clonotype originates from a woman aged 18-29 years in good health and CMV-seronegative. Sequencing was done on a sample of PBMCs. The chain carries TRBV6-5 and TRBJ1-2; D possibly corresponds to TRBD1 (5 bases). CDR3 loop: CASSYGRGDGYTF. The CDR3 DNA follows: TGTGCCAGCAGTTATGGAAGGGGTGATGGCTACACCTTC.